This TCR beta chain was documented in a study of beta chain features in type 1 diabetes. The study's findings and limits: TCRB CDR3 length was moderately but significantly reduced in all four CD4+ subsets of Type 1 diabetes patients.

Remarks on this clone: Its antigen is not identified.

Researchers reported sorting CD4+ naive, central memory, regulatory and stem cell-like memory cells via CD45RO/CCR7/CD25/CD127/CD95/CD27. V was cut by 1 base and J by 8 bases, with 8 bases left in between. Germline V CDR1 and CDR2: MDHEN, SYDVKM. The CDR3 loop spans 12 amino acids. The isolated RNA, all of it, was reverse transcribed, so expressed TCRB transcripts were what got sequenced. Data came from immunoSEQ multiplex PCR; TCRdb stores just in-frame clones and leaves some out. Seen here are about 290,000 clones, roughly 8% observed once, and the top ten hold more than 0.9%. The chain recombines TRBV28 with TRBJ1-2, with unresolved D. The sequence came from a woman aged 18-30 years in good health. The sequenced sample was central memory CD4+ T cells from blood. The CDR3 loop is CASSLSGKGYTF. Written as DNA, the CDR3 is TGTGCCAGCAGTTTATCGGGGAAGGGCTACACCTTC.